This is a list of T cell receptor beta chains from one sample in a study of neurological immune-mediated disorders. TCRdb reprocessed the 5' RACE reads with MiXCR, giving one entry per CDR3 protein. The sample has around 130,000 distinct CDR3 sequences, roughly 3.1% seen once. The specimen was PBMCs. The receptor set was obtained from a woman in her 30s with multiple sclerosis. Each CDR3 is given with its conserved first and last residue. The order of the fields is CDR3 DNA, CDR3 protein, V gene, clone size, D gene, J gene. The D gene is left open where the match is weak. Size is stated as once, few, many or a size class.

DNA: TGTGCCAGCAGTCAGCCCGGGACTCTGGAGGAAAAACTGTTTTTT; CDR3: CASSQPGTLEEKLFF; V: TRBV6-2/TRBV6-3; size: many; D: NA; J: TRBJ1-4
DNA: TGTGCCAGCAGTTATGCTCCTCCCGACACTGAAGCTTTCTTT; CDR3: CASSYAPPDTEAFF; V: TRBV6-2/TRBV6-3; size: many; D: NA; J: TRBJ1-1
DNA: TGTGCCAGCAGCCCTATCGGGACCATCGACGAGCAGTACTTC; CDR3: CASSPIGTIDEQYF; V: TRBV14; size: many; D: NA; J: TRBJ2-7
DNA: TGTGCCAGCAGCTTAGTAGGGTCTGGCGATGGCTACACCTTC; CDR3: CASSLVGSGDGYTF; V: TRBV7-8; size: many; D: NA; J: TRBJ1-2
DNA: TGTGCCAGCAGCCAGGATGATTTGGGTGAGCAGTTCTTC; CDR3: CASSQDDLGEQFF; V: TRBV3-1; size: many; D: NA; J: TRBJ2-1
DNA: TGTGCCAGCAGCCCCCGACAGGGCGGGGACACAGATACGCAGTATTTT; CDR3: CASSPRQGGDTDTQYF; V: TRBV7-2; size: many; D: NA; J: TRBJ2-3
DNA: TGTGCCAGTAGTGGAAAAGGCCGGGGCTTCTCTAACTATGGCTACACCTTC; CDR3: CASSGKGRGFSNYGYTF; V: TRBV19; size: many; D: NA; J: TRBJ1-2
DNA: TGTGCCAGCAGCTTCGCGACAGCCCCCAAGGCCTACGAGCAGTACTTC; CDR3: CASSFATAPKAYEQYF; V: TRBV5-5; size: many; D: NA; J: TRBJ2-7
DNA: TGCAGCGTTGAAAATGGCCTTAGGCCCTCGTACAATGAGCAGTTCTTC; CDR3: CSVENGLRPSYNEQFF; V: TRBV29-1; size: many; D: NA; J: TRBJ2-1
DNA: TGTGCCAGCAGTCCCCAGCGGATAAGAATGGATAGCAATCAGCCCCAGCATTTT; CDR3: CASSPQRIRMDSNQPQHF; V: TRBV7-6; size: many; D: NA; J: TRBJ1-5
DNA: TGCGCCAGCAGCTCCAAGAACACCGGGGAGCTGTTTTTT; CDR3: CASSSKNTGELFF; V: TRBV5-1; size: many; D: NA; J: TRBJ2-2
DNA: TGCGCCAGCAGACCCCGGGAGCGCACAGATACGCAGTATTTT; CDR3: CASRPRERTDTQYF; V: TRBV5-1; size: many; D: NA; J: TRBJ2-3
DNA: TGTGCCATCAGGGGACAGGGAGATCAGCCCCAGCATTTT; CDR3: CAIRGQGDQPQHF; V: TRBV10-3; size: many; D: TRBD1; J: TRBJ1-5
DNA: TGTGCCAGCAGTAGACGGGGGTTCTACGAGCAGTACTTC; CDR3: CASSRRGFYEQYF; V: TRBV27; size: many; D: NA; J: TRBJ2-7